The 32 T cell receptor beta chains below come from one sample, sequenced in a study of blood T cell repertoires in COVID-19. Only in-frame clones appear in the TCRdb table, and some are missing; sequencing was by immunoSEQ multiplex PCR. The table shows roughly 75,000 clones, with 80% to 90% occurring only once. The specimen was peripheral blood. The receptors come from an elderly man in a cohort sampled during active COVID-19.

V is TRBV10-3 and J is TRBJ1-1; D is unclear. The germline V and J ends were trimmed by 2 bases and 6 bases, with 10 bases remaining between them. Germline assignment: CDR1 ENHRY and CDR2 SYGVKD. The CDR3 extends over 13 amino acids. The CDR3 reads CAISEGPDSEAFF. The DNA of the CDR3 is TGTGCCATCAGTGAGGGTCCAGATTCTGAAGCTTTCTTT.

DNA for the CDR3: TGTGCCAGCAGCTTAGAGACGGGTCTGGGCACTGAAGCTTTCTTT. Translated, it gives CASSLETGLGTEAFF. The genes are TRBV5-6 and TRBJ1-1; D ambiguous. From germline, CDR1 is SGHDT and CDR2 YYEEEE. Trimming shortened V by 2 bases and J by 4 bases, and 15 bases separated the two germline ends. This CDR3 has 15 residues. Together with reference TRBV5-6 and TRBJ1-1, the CDR3 gives the full variable domain: DAGVTQSPTHLIKTRGQQVTLRCSPKSGHDTVSWYQQALGQGPQFIFQYYEEEERQRGNFPDRFSGHQFPNYSSELNVNALLLGDSALYLCASSLETGLGTEAFFGQGTRLTVV.

This chain's CDR3 is CASSQGLGSTDTQYF. Written as DNA, the CDR3 is TGTGCCAGCAGCCAGGGACTAGGGAGCACAGATACGCAGTATTTT. The rearrangement links TRBV9 to TRBJ2-3; 8 bases are shared with TRBD2. Germline loops: CDR1 SGDLS, CDR2 YYNGEE. CDR3 size: 15 residues. The junction had 4 bases not matched to a gene; V was cut back by 4 bases and J by 0 bases.

This chain connects TRBV5-8 to TRBJ1-6; TRBD1 aligns across 9 bases. The CDR3 runs 15 residues. The germline V gene has CDR1 SGHTS and CDR2 YDEGEE. Germline trimming cut 0 bases from V and 7 bases from J; bases unmatched to any gene: 2. The CDR3 nucleotides are TGTGCCAGCAGCTTGGGGGACAGGGCAAATTCACCCCTCCACTTT. This gives the protein CASSLGDRANSPLHF. The whole variable domain, remainder taken from reference TRBV5-8 and TRBJ1-6, is EAGVTQSPTHLIKTRGQQATLRCSPISGHTSVYWYQQALGLGLQFLLWYDEGEERNRGNFPPRFSGRQFPNYSSELNVNALELEDSALYLCASSLGDRANSPLHFGNGTRLTVT.

The chain uses TRBV7-2 and TRBJ1-1, with D possibly matching TRBD1 (6 bases). CDR1 and CDR2 from the germline V gene are SGHTA and FQGNSA. This CDR3 comprises 16 residues. With 3 bases removed from V and 5 bases from J, the gap between germline ends came to 19 bases. The CDR3 DNA reads TGTGCCAGCAGCTTCCAACAGGGCCCGTTGGAGACTGAAGCTTTCTTT. Translating gives CASSFQQGPLETEAFF.

V and J are TRBV5-1 and TRBJ2-2; 8 bases map to TRBD1. CDR3 length: 16 amino acids. Germline lookup yields CDR1 SGHRS and CDR2 YFSETQ. V dropped 5 bases and J dropped 2; count of bases not matched to a gene: 8. This chain's CDR3 is CASRYSGGHNTGELFF. CDR3 DNA: TGCGCCAGCAGATACTCAGGGGGCCACAACACCGGGGAGCTGTTTTTT.

This clone appeared a few times. CDR3 DNA sequence: TGTGCCAGCTCACCCTTTAGACAGGGGGCGAATCAGCCCCAGCATTTT. Protein sequence: CASSPFRQGANQPQHF. The V call is TRBV18, the J call TRBJ1-5; 10 positions agree with TRBD1. CDR1 and CDR2 from the germline V gene are KGHSH and LQKENI. V was clipped by 3 bases and J by 4 bases; unmatched bases: 6. This CDR3 contains 16 residues.

This chain joins TRBV2 and TRBJ2-1; D perhaps matches TRBD1 (6 bases). Trimming pared 8 bases from V and 7 bases from J, leaving 27 bases between. Germline V CDR1 and CDR2: SNHLY, FYNNEI. The CDR3 covers 17 residues. For the CDR3, the DNA is TGTGCCAGCTATCCTGTCCTTGGTCCCGGGACAAAAAATGAGCAGTTCTTC. This sequence encodes CASYPVLGPGTKNEQFF. The entire variable domain, with the rest obtained from reference TRBV2 and TRBJ2-1, is as follows: EPEVTQTPSHQVTQMGQEVILRCVPISNHLYFYWYRQILGQKVEFLVSFYNNEISEKSEIFDDQFSVERPDGSNFTLKIRSTKLEDSAMYFCASYPVLGPGTKNEQFFGPGTRLTVL.

The CDR3 reads CAIKRDREDTQYF. CDR3 sequence (DNA): TGTGCCATCAAAAGGGACAGGGAGGATACGCAGTATTTT. V and J are TRBV10-3 and TRBJ2-3; 9 nucleotides line up with TRBD1. The CDR3 consists of 13 residues. Germline V gene lookup returns CDR1 ENHRY and CDR2 SYGVKD. V was pared by 7 bases and J by 6 bases, with 5 bases of the junction left unmatched.

This sequence joins TRBV10-3 and TRBJ2-7; TRBD1 agrees at 8 bases. V gave up 1 base and J gave up 6 bases; unmatched junction bases: 5. Germline CDR1 and CDR2: ENHRY and SYGVKD. The CDR3 is 14 amino acids. The CDR3 reads CAISEFTGGSEQYF. In DNA form, the CDR3 reads TGTGCCATCAGTGAGTTCACAGGGGGGAGCGAGCAGTACTTC.

This clone has just one count. The rearrangement links TRBV19 to TRBJ1-4; D not certain. Germline assignment: CDR1 LNHDA and CDR2 SQIVND (reference sequence). Trimming stripped 5 bases from V and 0 bases from J, with 10 bases between. The CDR3 sequence is 15 residues long. CDR3 nucleotides: TGTGCCAGTAGTGCTTCCTACGCAACTAATGAAAAACTGTTTTTT. Translating it yields CASSASYATNEKLFF. Based on the CDR3 plus reference TRBV19 and TRBJ1-4, the full variable domain is DGGITQSPKYLFRKEGQNVTLSCEQNLNHDAMYWYRQDPGQGLRLIYYSQIVNDFQKGDIAEGYSVSREKKESFPLTVTSAQKNPTAFYLCASSASYATNEKLFFGSGTQLSVL.

This chain uses TRBV4-1 with TRBJ2-5; TRBD2 aligns across 7 bases. Germline CDR1 and CDR2: MGHRA and YSYEKL. The V segment lost 0 bases and the J segment 0 bases; nucleotides outside the gene matches: 7. The CDR3 extends over 17 amino acids. CDR3 residues: CASSQDRASGYQETQYF. As DNA, the CDR3 is TGCGCCAGCAGCCAAGATCGCGCTAGCGGTTACCAAGAGACCCAGTACTTC.

J is TRBJ2-1 and V is TRBV5-1, with TRBD1 matching 7 bases. Per germline, CDR1 SGHRS and CDR2 YFSETQ. The CDR3 has 15 residues. With V trimmed by 0 bases and J by 5 bases, 5 bases remained unmatched. CDR3 DNA sequence: TGCGCCAGCAGCTTGGTAGGGGGCGTTGACAATGAGCAGTTCTTC. Translation gives CASSLVGGVDNEQFF.

The rearrangement uses TRBV19 and TRBJ1-6; D gene uncertain. V lost 7 bases to trimming and J lost 0 bases, with 10 bases between them. CDR1 is LNHDA and CDR2 is SQIVND in the germline V gene (reference sequence). This CDR3 has 15 amino acids. The CDR3 nucleotides read TGTGCCAGTAAAACAGATAGCTCCTATAATTCACCCCTCCACTTT. It is translated as CASKTDSSYNSPLHF.

The rearrangement uses TRBV27 and TRBJ1-5, with D perhaps TRBD1 (6 bases). Germline V lookup: CDR1 MNHEY, CDR2 SMNVEV (reference sequence). The CDR3 has 13 amino acids. With 6 bases removed from V and 9 bases from J, the gap between germline ends came to 15 bases. The CDR3: CASRQDRSWPQHF. In nucleotides, the CDR3 is TGTGCCAGCAGACAAGACAGGTCCTGGCCCCAGCATTTT.

The J gene is TRBJ2-3, the V gene TRBV19; 8 nucleotides agree with TRBD2. This CDR3 comprises 15 residues. Trimming cost V 4 bases and J 5 bases; bases outside gene matches: 8. The germline V gene has CDR1 LNHDA and CDR2 SQIVND (reference sequence). The CDR3 sequence is CASSRSGGRGDTQYF. CDR3 in DNA: TGTGCCAGTAGTAGGTCGGGGGGGCGGGGAGATACGCAGTATTTT.

V and J are TRBV7-2 and TRBJ1-6, with 8 positions matching TRBD1. The CDR3 contains 15 residues. Per the germline V gene, CDR1 is SGHTA and CDR2 is FQGNSA. V was clipped by 1 base and J by 10 bases; unmatched bases: 6. The CDR3 DNA follows: TGTGCCAGCAGCTTAGATTTTACAGGGGGGTCACCCCTCCACTTT. Protein product: CASSLDFTGGSPLHF.

The chain carries TRBV18 and TRBJ2-1, with TRBD2 as a possible D gene (6 bases). Germline V gives CDR1 KGHSH, CDR2 LQKENI. V lost 2 bases to trimming and J lost 0 bases, with 8 bases between them. The CDR3 has 15 amino acids. The CDR3 nucleotides are TGTGCCAGCTCACCAGGGCGGGGCTCCTACAATGAGCAGTTCTTC. Residues: CASSPGRGSYNEQFF.

This clone was observed once. The rearrangement joins TRBV5-1 to TRBJ1-2, with D tentatively TRBD1 (5 bases). The V gene lost 0 bases and the J gene lost 4 bases, with 10 bases spanning the gap. CDR3 length equals 14 residues. Germline values: CDR1 SGHRS, CDR2 YFSETQ. CDR3 in amino acids: CASSLDGGSYGYTF. The CDR3 DNA reads TGCGCCAGCAGCTTGGACGGGGGGTCCTATGGCTACACCTTC.

The chain has TRBV21-1 and TRBJ1-6. TRBV21-1 is a known pseudogene. CDR3 length: 15 residues. In nucleotides, the CDR3 is TGTGCCAACACCCCCCCGGATAGGGAGATTTCACCCCTCCACTTT. It encodes CANTPPDREISPLHF.

The CDR3 loop is CASSRGTSGGTSTDTQYF. The CDR3 DNA follows: TGTGCCAGCAGCCGGGGGACTAGCGGGGGAACTAGCACAGATACGCAGTATTTT. The chain carries TRBV4-2 and TRBJ2-3, with 14 bases that match TRBD2. The V and J ends lost 4 bases and 0 bases, in that order; junction bases with no gene match: 6. The CDR3 runs to 18 residues. CDR1 LGHNA and CDR2 YNFKEQ come from the germline V gene.

This chain connects TRBV18 to TRBJ1-2; TRBD1 might be the D (5 bases). The CDR3 loop spans 15 amino acids. Germline CDR1 and CDR2: KGHSH and LQKENI. Trimming took off 0 bases at V and 8 bases at J, with 16 bases between the two ends. The CDR3 is CASSPPRGRLSGYTF. The CDR3 bases are TGTGCCAGCTCACCACCGCGGGGGAGGTTAAGCGGCTACACCTTC.

This chain joins TRBV9 and TRBJ2-1, with 10 bases lining up with TRBD1. The CDR3 runs to 15 residues. The V gene's germline CDR1 is SGDLS and CDR2 YYNGEE. With 4 bases clipped from V and 8 bases from J, the junction kept 9 bases outside the gene matches. CDR3 bases: TGTGCCAGCAGCTTAAGGGACAGGGGAACGGATGAGCAGTTCTTC. Its protein is CASSLRDRGTDEQFF.

This chain connects TRBV19 to TRBJ2-1; a weak D match, TRBD1 (7 bases). CDR1 is LNHDA and CDR2 is SQIVND in the germline V gene (reference sequence). Trimming cost V 4 bases and J 3 bases, with 13 bases left between them. This CDR3 region has 15 residues. Written as DNA, the CDR3 is TGTGCCAGTAGTACCAGACAGGGAGGCTACAATGAGCAGTTCTTC. Translating gives CASSTRQGGYNEQFF.

J is TRBJ1-2 and V is TRBV5-4, with 7 bases that match TRBD1. The CDR3 is 13 amino acids. Per the germline V gene, CDR1 is SGHNT and CDR2 is YYREEE (reference sequence). V was clipped by 5 bases and J by 2 bases; unmatched bases: 3. The CDR3 loop reads CASSPDRNYGYTF. The CDR3 DNA follows: TGTGCCAGCAGTCCGGACAGGAACTATGGCTACACCTTC. The full variable domain, with the rest looked up from reference TRBV5-4 and TRBJ1-2, is ETGVTQSPTHLIKTRGQQVTLRCSSQSGHNTVSWYQQALGQGPQFIFQYYREEENGRGNFPPRFSGLQFPNYSSELNVNALELDDSALYLCASSPDRNYGYTFGSGTRLTVV.

This clone was recorded once. The chain joins TRBV6-2 or TRBV6-3 to TRBJ1-2, with D unclear. The CDR3 spans 14 residues. CDR1 and CDR2 (germline): MNHEY, SVGEGT. V shed 1 base and J shed 6 bases, with 12 bases lying between them. CDR3 region: CASSYFLGEDGYTF. DNA of the CDR3: TGTGCCAGCAGTTACTTTTTAGGAGAGGATGGCTACACCTTC.

The rearrangement uses TRBV5-1 and TRBJ2-3; 9 bases are shared with TRBD2. CDR1 and CDR2 (germline): SGHRS, YFSETQ. V shed 0 bases, J shed 4 bases, and the junction held 6 bases outside the gene matches. The CDR3 has 16 amino acids. CDR3 region: CASSLGRGGVPDTQYF. CDR3 sequence (DNA): TGCGCCAGCAGCTTGGGGCGGGGGGGCGTCCCAGATACGCAGTATTTT.

This clone was seen more than once but under ten times. This chain joins TRBV9 and TRBJ1-5; 7 bases fit TRBD1. The junction had 3 bases not matched to a gene; V was cut back by 6 bases and J by 12 bases. Germline lookup yields CDR1 SGDLS and CDR2 YYNGEE. This CDR3 comprises 10 residues. This chain's CDR3 is CASNRGFQHF. CDR3 coding DNA: TGTGCCAGCAACAGGGGCTTCCAGCATTTT.

CDR3 bases: TGTGCCAGTAGTATGGGTAGGAGGTATCCTGGCTACACCTTC. As protein: CASSMGRRYPGYTF. This chain uses TRBV19 with TRBJ1-2; no firm D call. V lost 3 bases, J lost 7 bases, and 15 bases lay in between. The CDR3 spans 14 residues. Germline CDR1 LNHDA, CDR2 SQIVND (reference sequence).

This chain joins TRBV4-3 and TRBJ2-5, with a weak D call TRBD1 (6 bases). The germline gives CDR1 LGHNA, CDR2 YSLEER. Trimming pared 3 bases from V and 4 bases from J, leaving 12 bases between. The CDR3 spans 14 residues. CDR3 DNA sequence: TGCGCCAGCAGCCACACAGGGCAGGGAGAGACCCAGTACTTC. Translating gives CASSHTGQGETQYF.

The chain links TRBV19 to TRBJ1-4, with TRBD1 matching over 12 bases. V shed 5 bases, J shed 1 base, and the junction held 5 bases outside the gene matches. There are 17 residues in the CDR3. The germline V gene has CDR1 LNHDA and CDR2 SQIVND (reference sequence). As DNA, the CDR3 is TGTGCCAGTAGTCCCCGGGACAGGGGGCAAACTAATGAAAAACTGTTTTTT. The encoded protein is CASSPRDRGQTNEKLFF.

This clone has at least ten counts. This same CDR3 is encoded by further DNA sequences in the sample. The V and J genes are TRBV4-3 and TRBJ2-7, with D unclear. The CDR3 sequence is 13 residues long. The germline CDR1 and CDR2 sequences are LGHNA and YSLEER. Deletions cut 3 bases from V and 3 bases from J, with 9 bases between. The CDR3 nucleotides are TGCGCCAGCAGCCAGGGCAGAAGCTACGAGCAGTACTTC. As protein: CASSQGRSYEQYF.